This TCR beta chain emerged from a study of CD8+ T cells in alopecia areata listed by TCRdb under 2018. Notes on the research overall: To study T cell clonal expansion in alopecia areata, the researchers applied high-throughput TCRbeta sequencing to both the C3H/HeJ mouse model and human patients. In humans, TCRbeta sequencing was performed on scalp tissue and on sorted CD4+ and CD8+ peripheral blood T cells from healthy controls and from patients with patchy or totalis/universalis alopecia areata. Scalp clonality was compared across normal scalp (n=4), patchy alopecia areata scalp (n=8), and alopecia totalis/universalis scalp (n=8). RNA was extracted with the PAXgene miRNA kit for fixed scalp, the miRNeasy kit for PBMCs, and the RNeasy kit for mouse skin. Amplification of TCRbeta CDR3 regions was done by immunoSEQ multiplex PCR using 35 Vbeta forward primers and 13 Jbeta reverse primers. Results the study describes overall, beyond this receptor: Compared with normal scalp, lesional scalp had higher clonality and more expanded CD8+ clones, particularly in alopecia totalis/universalis, a pattern that suggests antigenic drive. Unlike mouse skin, where gammadelta T cells dominate, normal human skin contains resident alphabeta T cells that get sequenced too, which complicates analysis of the scalp TCR repertoire. Shared TCR sequences between patients were less evident than in mice, which may be partly attributable to HLA diversity in the patient population.

CDR1 and CDR2, looked up from the germline V gene, are SGHDT and YYEEEE. The CDR3 runs 14 residues from the cysteine to the phenylalanine. The entry retains the CDR3 DNA only, 42 bases that are in frame from base 1. From V the trimming removes 2 bases and from J it removes 2 bases, while the gene matches leave 4 bases of the junction unaccounted for. Turning to this clone: Its cognate antigen has yet to be identified. No clone much larger than this one lies a single base away; base qualities are absent.

Receptors were amplified or captured by the immunoSEQ multiplex PCR assay. RNA was extracted from all samples and reverse transcribed into cDNA, which served as template for TCR sequencing. First-strand cDNA was synthesized with SuperScript III using a 2:1 mix of oligo-dT and random hexamers. A synthetic immune receptor repertoire was used to assess amplification bias, and residual bias was removed computationally. As for the original processing: Raw reads were preprocessed to remove errors, and CDR3 was defined by IMGT conventions from the conserved cysteine to phenylalanine. To get clonality, Shannon entropy was normalized by log2 of the number of productive unique TCRs and the result was subtracted from 1. Whether scalp clones were CD4 or CD8 was inferred by matching scalp TCRbeta sequences against CD4 and CD8 repertoires sorted from blood. As stored in TCRdb, this immuneACCESS dataset retains in-frame rearrangements with V and J assigned. A fraction of the clones does not appear; measured against another copy, unresolved V genes explain less than half of the discrepancy, and the remainder lacks a known reason. V and J calls and clone size come straight from that table; D and trimming were deduced from the DNA. For this sample there are about 110,000 clones; roughly 59% appear just once. Together, the top ten hold under 25% of the sample.

After PBMCs were isolated by density centrifugation and stained for CD3, CD4 and CD8, a FACSAria was used to sort CD4+ and CD8+ T cells. Scalp biopsies and blood samples were provided by unaffected controls. The chain joins TRBV5-6 to TRBJ2-7; TRBD1 lines up with 7 middle nucleotides. Material: CD8+ T cells sorted from blood. The receptor was isolated from a human donor in good health. This receptor carries the CDR3 CASSLGTATYEQYF. The DNA is as follows: TGTGCCAGCAGCTTAGGGACAGCAACCTACGAGCAGTACTTC.